This TCR beta chain was profiled in a study of B cell selection in AIRE deficiency. Sequencing used immunoSEQ multiplex PCR; TCRdb keeps in-frame clones, though not all of them. The data show roughly 23,000 clones, with around 96% seen just once and approximately 0.17% held by the top ten. CDR1 and CDR2 (germline): SGHRS, YFSETQ. The CDR3 totals 15 residues. V lost 2 bases and J 0 bases, leaving 12 bases between the germline ends. The sorted conventional CD4 T cells were gated as CD4+CD127+. The chain has TRBV5-1 and TRBJ2-7; D call uncertain. Material for sequencing was CD4+CD127+ conventional T cells sorted from PBMCs. The receptor was derived from a human donor in good health. The CDR3 DNA follows: TGCGCCAGCAGCTTTGGGCCGGGTAGCTCCTACGAGCAGTACTTC. Encoded protein: CASSFGPGSSYEQYF.